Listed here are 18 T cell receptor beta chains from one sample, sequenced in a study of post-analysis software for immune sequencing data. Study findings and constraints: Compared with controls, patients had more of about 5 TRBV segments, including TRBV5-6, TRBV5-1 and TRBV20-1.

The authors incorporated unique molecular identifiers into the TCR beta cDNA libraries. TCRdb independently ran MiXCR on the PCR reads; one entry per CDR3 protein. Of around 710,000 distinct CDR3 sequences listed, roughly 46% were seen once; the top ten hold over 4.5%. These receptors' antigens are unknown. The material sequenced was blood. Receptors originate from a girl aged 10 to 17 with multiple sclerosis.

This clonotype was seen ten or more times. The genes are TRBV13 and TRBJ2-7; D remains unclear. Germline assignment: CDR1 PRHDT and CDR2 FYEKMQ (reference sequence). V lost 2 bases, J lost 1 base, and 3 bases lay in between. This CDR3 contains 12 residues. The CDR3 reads CASSLQSYEQYF. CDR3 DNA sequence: TGTGCCAGCAGCTTACAGTCCTACGAGCAGTACTTC.

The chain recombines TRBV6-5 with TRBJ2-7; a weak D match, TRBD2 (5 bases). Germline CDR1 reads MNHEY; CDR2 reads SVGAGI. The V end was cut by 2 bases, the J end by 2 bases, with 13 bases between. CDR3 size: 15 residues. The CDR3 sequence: CASSYDSAVTYEQYF. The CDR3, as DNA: TGTGCCAGCAGTTACGATAGCGCGGTCACCTACGAGCAGTACTTC.

This chain's CDR3 is CASSLGFWTGDTGELFF. CDR3 nucleotides: TGCGCCAGCAGCTTGGGTTTTTGGACAGGGGACACCGGGGAGCTGTTTTTT. The gene calls are TRBV5-1 and TRBJ2-2, with TRBD1 matching over 9 bases. Germline trimming cut 0 bases from V and 3 bases from J; bases unmatched to any gene: 6. The CDR3 length is 17 residues. From germline, CDR1 is SGHRS and CDR2 YFSETQ.

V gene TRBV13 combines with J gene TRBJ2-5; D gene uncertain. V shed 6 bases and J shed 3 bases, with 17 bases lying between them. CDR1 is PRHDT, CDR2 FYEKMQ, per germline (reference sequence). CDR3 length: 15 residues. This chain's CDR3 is CASRTGPRQEETQYF. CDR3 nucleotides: TGTGCCAGCAGAACCGGGCCCCGGCAGGAAGAGACCCAGTACTTC.

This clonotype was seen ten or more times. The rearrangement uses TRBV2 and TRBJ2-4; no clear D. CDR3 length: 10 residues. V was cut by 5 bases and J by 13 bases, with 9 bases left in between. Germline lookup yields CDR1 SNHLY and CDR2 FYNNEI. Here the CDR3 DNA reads TGTGCCAGCAGTACGTGGCGGCAGTACTTC. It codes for CASSTWRQYF.

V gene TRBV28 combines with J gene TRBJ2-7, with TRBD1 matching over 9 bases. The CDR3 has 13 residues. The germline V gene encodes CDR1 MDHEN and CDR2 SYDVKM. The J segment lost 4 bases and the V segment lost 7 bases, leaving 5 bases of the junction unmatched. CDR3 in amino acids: CASTGTGFYEQYV. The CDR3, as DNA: TGTGCCAGCACCGGGACAGGGTTTTACGAGCAGTACGTC.

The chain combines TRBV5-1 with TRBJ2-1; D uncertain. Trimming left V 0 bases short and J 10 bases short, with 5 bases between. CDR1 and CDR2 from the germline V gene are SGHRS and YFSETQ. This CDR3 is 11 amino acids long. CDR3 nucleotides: TGCGCCAGCAGCTTGGAATGGGAGCAGTTCTTC. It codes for CASSLEWEQFF.

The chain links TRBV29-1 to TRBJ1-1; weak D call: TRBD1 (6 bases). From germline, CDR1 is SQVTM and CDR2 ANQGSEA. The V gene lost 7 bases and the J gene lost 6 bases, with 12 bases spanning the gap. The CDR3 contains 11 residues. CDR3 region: CSAATGAEAFF. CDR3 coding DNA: TGCAGCGCCGCGACAGGAGCTGAAGCTTTCTTT.

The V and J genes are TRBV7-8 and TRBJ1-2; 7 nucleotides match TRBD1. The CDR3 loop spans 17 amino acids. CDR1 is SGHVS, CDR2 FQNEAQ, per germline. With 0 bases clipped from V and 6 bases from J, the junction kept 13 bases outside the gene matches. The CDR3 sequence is CASSLALRQGSADGYTF. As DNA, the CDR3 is TGTGCCAGCAGCTTAGCGCTAAGACAGGGTTCAGCCGATGGCTACACCTTC.

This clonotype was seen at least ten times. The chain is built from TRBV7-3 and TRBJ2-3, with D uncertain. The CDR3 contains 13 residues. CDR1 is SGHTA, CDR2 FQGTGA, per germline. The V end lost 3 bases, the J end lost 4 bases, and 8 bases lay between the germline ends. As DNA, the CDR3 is TGTGCCAGCAGCTTGTTCCCCGCAGATACGCAGTATTTT. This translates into CASSLFPADTQYF.

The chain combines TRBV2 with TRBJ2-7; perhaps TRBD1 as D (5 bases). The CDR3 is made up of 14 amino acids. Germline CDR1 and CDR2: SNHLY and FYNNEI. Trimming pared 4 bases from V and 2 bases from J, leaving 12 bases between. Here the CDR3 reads CASSGNRPPYEQYF. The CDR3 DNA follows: TGTGCCAGCAGTGGTAACAGGCCCCCCTACGAGCAGTACTTC. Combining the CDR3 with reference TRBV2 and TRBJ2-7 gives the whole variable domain EPEVTQTPSHQVTQMGQEVILRCVPISNHLYFYWYRQILGQKVEFLVSFYNNEISEKSEIFDDQFSVERPDGSNFTLKIRSTKLEDSAMYFCASSGNRPPYEQYFGPGTRLTVT.

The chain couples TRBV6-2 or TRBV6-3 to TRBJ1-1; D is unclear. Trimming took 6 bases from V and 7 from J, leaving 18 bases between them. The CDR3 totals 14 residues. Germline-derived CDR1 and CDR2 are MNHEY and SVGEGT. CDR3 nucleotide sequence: TGTGCCAGCAGCCCCCCGGGTTTGCCGTATGAAGCTTTCTTT. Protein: CASSPPGLPYEAFF.

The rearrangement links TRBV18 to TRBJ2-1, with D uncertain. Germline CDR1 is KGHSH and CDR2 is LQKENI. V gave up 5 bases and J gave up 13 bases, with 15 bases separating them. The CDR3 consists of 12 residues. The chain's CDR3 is CASSTLRSVQFF. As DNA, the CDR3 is TGTGCCAGCTCAACCCTACGATCGGTCCAGTTCTTC.

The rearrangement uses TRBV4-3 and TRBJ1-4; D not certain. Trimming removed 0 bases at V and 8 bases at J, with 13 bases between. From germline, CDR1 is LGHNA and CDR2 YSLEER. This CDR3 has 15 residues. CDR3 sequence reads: CASSQDIGDGEKLFF. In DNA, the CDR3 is TGCGCCAGCAGCCAAGATATCGGGGATGGCGAAAAACTGTTTTTT.

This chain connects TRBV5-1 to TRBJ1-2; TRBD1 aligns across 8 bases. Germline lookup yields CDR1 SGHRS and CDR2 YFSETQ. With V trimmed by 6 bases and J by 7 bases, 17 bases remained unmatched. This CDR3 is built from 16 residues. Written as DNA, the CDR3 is TGCGCCAGCAACTCCTCCTCGGGACAGGAGGTCGGTGGCTACACCTTC. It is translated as CASNSSSGQEVGGYTF. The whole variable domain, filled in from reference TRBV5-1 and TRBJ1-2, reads KAGVTQTPRYLIKTRGQQVTLSCSPISGHRSVSWYQQTPGQGLQFLFEYFSETQRNKGNFPGRFSGRQFSNSRSEMNVSTLELGDSALYLCASNSSSGQEVGGYTFGSGTRLTVV.

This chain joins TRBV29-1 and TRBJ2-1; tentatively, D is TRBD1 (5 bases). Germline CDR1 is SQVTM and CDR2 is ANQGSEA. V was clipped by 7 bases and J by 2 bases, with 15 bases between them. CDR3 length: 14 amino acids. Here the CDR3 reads CSAGPKGTYNEQFF. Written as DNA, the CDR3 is TGCAGCGCAGGACCCAAGGGGACCTACAATGAGCAGTTCTTC.

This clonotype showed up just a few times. The CDR3 region is CASSSDRGDTDTQYF. DNA of the CDR3: TGTGCCAGCAGCTCGGACAGGGGGGACACAGATACGCAGTATTTT. V is TRBV11-1 and J is TRBJ2-3, with 10 bases fitting TRBD1. Trimming at V came to 4 bases and at J to 2 bases, leaving 3 bases not matched to a gene. The CDR3 runs to 15 residues. Germline V gene data show CDR1 as SGHAT and CDR2 as FQDESV (reference sequence).

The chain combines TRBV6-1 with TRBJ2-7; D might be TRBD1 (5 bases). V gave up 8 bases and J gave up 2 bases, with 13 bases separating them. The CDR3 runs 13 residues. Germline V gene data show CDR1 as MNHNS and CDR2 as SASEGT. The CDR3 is CASQGNRAYEQYF. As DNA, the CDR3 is TGTGCCAGCCAGGGCAACAGAGCCTACGAGCAGTACTTC.